Listed below are T cell receptor beta chains from one sample, sequenced in a study of identical twins. TCRdb independently ran MiXCR on the 5' RACE reads; one entry per CDR3 protein. The sample holds around 280,000 distinct CDR3 sequences, approximately 8% seen once. This sample was shared with a second study, whose subject was yellow fever vaccine responses in identical twins.

Material: memory (CD45RO+) T cells sorted from blood. The receptors originated from a woman younger than 35 in good health. The CDR3 runs from the conserved cysteine through the conserved F or W. The D gene is left open where the match is weak. The size field is filled for only some rows; it gives once, few, many or a size class.

abundance: many
j_gene: TRBJ2-1
d_gene: NA
v_gene: TRBV3-1
CDR3nt: TGTGCCAGCAGCCAAGAAATCCTGGACAGCTACAATGAGCAGTTCTTC
CDR3aa: CASSQEILDSYNEQFF

abundance: many
j_gene: TRBJ2-2
d_gene: NA
v_gene: TRBV19
CDR3nt: TGTGCCAGTAGTAGTGGGGTTGGGGATAGCACCGGGGAGCTGTTTTTT
CDR3aa: CASSSGVGDSTGELFF

abundance: many
j_gene: TRBJ2-2
d_gene: NA
v_gene: TRBV29-1
CDR3nt: TGCAGCGTTGGTAACAGTCTTCTGGCCGGGGAGCTGTTTTTT
CDR3aa: CSVGNSLLAGELFF

abundance: few
j_gene: TRBJ2-7
d_gene: TRBD1
v_gene: TRBV18
CDR3nt: TGTGCCAGCTCACCCCGGACAGGGATCTCCTACGAGCAGTACTTC
CDR3aa: CASSPRTGISYEQYF

abundance: few
j_gene: TRBJ1-4
d_gene: NA
v_gene: TRBV5-5
CDR3nt: TGTGCCAGCAGCTGGGCTCAGGGGATCACTGAAAAACTGTTTTTT
CDR3aa: CASSWAQGITEKLFF

abundance: few
j_gene: TRBJ2-2
d_gene: NA
v_gene: TRBV20-1
CDR3nt: TGCAGTGCTCTTTCCACCGGGGAGCTGTTTTTT
CDR3aa: CSALSTGELFF

abundance: NA
j_gene: TRBJ2-2
d_gene: TRBD2
v_gene: TRBV4-1
CDR3nt: TGCGCCAGCAGCCCCGGGGGAGCGGGGGCGTGGGGGGAGCTGTTTTTT
CDR3aa: CASSPGGAGAWGELFF

abundance: NA
j_gene: TRBJ2-5
d_gene: TRBD2
v_gene: TRBV6-5
CDR3nt: TGTGCCAGCAGTTACTCCCTAGCGGGAGGGGGGGACCAGTACTTC
CDR3aa: CASSYSLAGGGDQYF

abundance: many
j_gene: TRBJ1-2
d_gene: NA
v_gene: TRBV7-8
CDR3nt: TGTGCCAGCAGCTTAAGCGGGAAAGGGGGCTACACCTTC
CDR3aa: CASSLSGKGGYTF

abundance: many
j_gene: TRBJ1-1
d_gene: NA
v_gene: TRBV12-3/TRBV12-4
CDR3nt: TGTGCCAGCAGTTTCGGGGGGGGGTTGTCTGAAGCTTTCTTT
CDR3aa: CASSFGGGLSEAFF

abundance: NA
j_gene: TRBJ2-7
d_gene: NA
v_gene: TRBV21-1
CDR3nt: TGTGCCAGCAGCAAATGCGGACAGGGGGTAGCGAATTTCGTCTACGAGCAGTACTTC
CDR3aa: CASSKCGQGVANFVYEQYF

abundance: NA
j_gene: TRBJ2-5
d_gene: TRBD1
v_gene: TRBV2
CDR3nt: TGTGCCAGCAGTTCCCGGACAGGGGGCAGGGAGACCCAGTACTTC
CDR3aa: CASSSRTGGRETQYF

abundance: few
j_gene: TRBJ1-1
d_gene: TRBD1
v_gene: TRBV5-1
CDR3nt: TGCGCCAGCAGCTTGAGGGGGGGTGGACAGGTTCAGAACTTGAACACTGAAGCTTTCTTT
CDR3aa: CASSLRGGGQVQNLNTEAFF

abundance: NA
j_gene: TRBJ2-1
d_gene: TRBD1
v_gene: TRBV5-4
CDR3nt: TGTGCCAGCAGCTCGTTGGGGTTGGGACAGGGGAAAAATGAGCAGTTCTTC
CDR3aa: CASSSLGLGQGKNEQFF

abundance: NA
j_gene: TRBJ1-5
d_gene: NA
v_gene: TRBV5-6
CDR3nt: TGTGCCAGCAGCCGGACGAACGGGGGTAGCAATCAGCCCCAGCATTTT
CDR3aa: CASSRTNGGSNQPQHF

abundance: few
j_gene: TRBJ2-3
d_gene: NA
v_gene: TRBV6-1
CDR3nt: TGTGCCAGCAGTCGGTCGGGTGGAAATACGCAGTATTTT
CDR3aa: CASSRSGGNTQYF

abundance: many
j_gene: TRBJ2-7
d_gene: TRBD2
v_gene: TRBV3-1
CDR3nt: TGTGCCAGCAGCCAACGGACTAGCGAGAACTCCGAGCAGTACTTC
CDR3aa: CASSQRTSENSEQYF

abundance: few
j_gene: TRBJ2-5
d_gene: NA
v_gene: TRBV20-1
CDR3nt: TGCAGTGCTAGTGGAACAATCGGAGAGACCCAGTACTTC
CDR3aa: CSASGTIGETQYF

abundance: NA
j_gene: TRBJ2-2
d_gene: NA
v_gene: TRBV7-9
CDR3nt: TGTGCCAGCACCAGGGACATTACGAACACCGGGGAGCTGTTTTTT
CDR3aa: CASTRDITNTGELFF

abundance: many
j_gene: TRBJ1-6
d_gene: NA
v_gene: TRBV20-1
CDR3nt: TGCAGTGTTTCCCGGGACACCATTCCACCCCTCCACTTT
CDR3aa: CSVSRDTIPPLHF

abundance: NA
j_gene: TRBJ2-6
d_gene: NA
v_gene: TRBV20-1
CDR3nt: TGCAGTGCACCTACTAGCCCCTCTGGGGCCAACGTCCTGACTTTC
CDR3aa: CSAPTSPSGANVLTF

abundance: many
j_gene: TRBJ2-3
d_gene: NA
v_gene: TRBV7-8
CDR3nt: TGTGCCAGCAGCCCCGACAGGACTCTAAATACGCAGTATTTT
CDR3aa: CASSPDRTLNTQYF

abundance: NA
j_gene: TRBJ2-3
d_gene: TRBD2
v_gene: TRBV3-1
CDR3nt: TGTGCCAGCAGCCATCGACTAGCGCCCCTTGGCACAGATACGCAGTATTTT
CDR3aa: CASSHRLAPLGTDTQYF

abundance: NA
j_gene: TRBJ2-1
d_gene: TRBD1
v_gene: TRBV6-1
CDR3nt: TGTGCCAGCAGTGAGCAAGCAGGGGGTACCTACAATGAGCAGTTCTTC
CDR3aa: CASSEQAGGTYNEQFF

abundance: many
j_gene: TRBJ2-7
d_gene: NA
v_gene: TRBV10-3
CDR3nt: TGTGCCACCCATGGGGCGGGAAACCCTTCCTCCTACGAGCAGTACTTC
CDR3aa: CATHGAGNPSSYEQYF

abundance: NA
j_gene: TRBJ2-6
d_gene: NA
v_gene: TRBV5-1
CDR3nt: TGCGCCAGCAGTCTGGGGAGTCGGTCTGGGGCCAACGTCCTGACTTTC
CDR3aa: CASSLGSRSGANVLTF

abundance: NA
j_gene: TRBJ2-2
d_gene: TRBD2
v_gene: TRBV4-2
CDR3nt: TGTGCCAGCAGCCGGGGGACTAGCGGGGAGAACACCGGGGAGCTGTTTTTT
CDR3aa: CASSRGTSGENTGELFF

abundance: NA
j_gene: TRBJ2-2
d_gene: NA
v_gene: TRBV18
CDR3nt: TGTGCCAGCTCACCACCTTGGGGTGGAGCCTCGAACACCGGGGAGCTGTTTTTT
CDR3aa: CASSPPWGGASNTGELFF

abundance: many
j_gene: TRBJ1-2
d_gene: TRBD1
v_gene: TRBV10-2
CDR3nt: TGCGCCAGCAGTGGACAGGGGAACTATGGCTACACCTTC
CDR3aa: CASSGQGNYGYTF

abundance: many
j_gene: TRBJ2-3
d_gene: TRBD1
v_gene: TRBV12-3/TRBV12-4
CDR3nt: TGTGCCAGCAGCCGACAGGGGGCTACAGATACGCAGTATTTT
CDR3aa: CASSRQGATDTQYF

abundance: few
j_gene: TRBJ2-1
d_gene: TRBD1
v_gene: TRBV20-1
CDR3nt: TGCAGTGCTAACTCCGACAGGGTTGGAGGTGAGCAGTTCTTC
CDR3aa: CSANSDRVGGEQFF

abundance: many
j_gene: TRBJ1-6
d_gene: NA
v_gene: TRBV20-1
CDR3nt: TGCAGTGCTAGAGATCTCCGGGGAACAAATTCACCCCTCCACTTT
CDR3aa: CSARDLRGTNSPLHF

abundance: few
j_gene: TRBJ2-2
d_gene: NA
v_gene: TRBV9
CDR3nt: TGTGCCAGCAGCTCCCTAGGAGATACCGGGGAGCTGTTTTTT
CDR3aa: CASSSLGDTGELFF

abundance: NA
j_gene: TRBJ1-2
d_gene: NA
v_gene: TRBV28
CDR3nt: TGTGCCAGCAGCCCAGGACGCGCAGGAGGCTACACCTTC
CDR3aa: CASSPGRAGGYTF

abundance: NA
j_gene: TRBJ2-3
d_gene: NA
v_gene: TRBV7-9
CDR3nt: TGTGCCAGCAGCTTAGAACCAGGGGTACCGGGTAAGAATACGCAGTATTTT
CDR3aa: CASSLEPGVPGKNTQYF

abundance: NA
j_gene: TRBJ2-7
d_gene: NA
v_gene: TRBV19
CDR3nt: TGTGCCAGTAGTATGGGCCAGGGTTCCTACGAGCAGTACTTC
CDR3aa: CASSMGQGSYEQYF

abundance: NA
j_gene: TRBJ1-1
d_gene: NA
v_gene: TRBV6-1
CDR3nt: TGTGCCAGCAGCCCAAACCCCGGACAGAACACTGAAGCTTTCTTT
CDR3aa: CASSPNPGQNTEAFF

abundance: NA
j_gene: TRBJ2-3
d_gene: NA
v_gene: TRBV11-2
CDR3nt: TGTGCCAGCAGCTTAGGGCAGCGCACAGATACGCAGTATTTT
CDR3aa: CASSLGQRTDTQYF

abundance: many
j_gene: TRBJ2-2
d_gene: NA
v_gene: TRBV19
CDR3nt: TGTGCCAGTAGTATCCTTCAATTCACCGGGGAGCTGTTTTTT
CDR3aa: CASSILQFTGELFF

abundance: many
j_gene: TRBJ1-3
d_gene: NA
v_gene: TRBV29-1
CDR3nt: TGCAGCGTTGTTGGAGGGTCTGGAAACACCATATATTTT
CDR3aa: CSVVGGSGNTIYF

abundance: NA
j_gene: TRBJ2-7
d_gene: TRBD2
v_gene: TRBV5-1
CDR3nt: TGCGCCAGCAGCTTTGGGACTAGCTCGAATGGCGAGCAGTACTTC
CDR3aa: CASSFGTSSNGEQYF

abundance: few
j_gene: TRBJ2-3
d_gene: NA
v_gene: TRBV10-3
CDR3nt: TGTGCCACCCTTCTACAGATATCGGATACGCAGTATTTT
CDR3aa: CATLLQISDTQYF

abundance: NA
j_gene: TRBJ2-5
d_gene: NA
v_gene: TRBV5-6
CDR3nt: TGTGCCAGCAGCCATCTAGAAGGATGGGAGACCCAGTACTTC
CDR3aa: CASSHLEGWETQYF

abundance: few
j_gene: TRBJ1-1
d_gene: NA
v_gene: TRBV9
CDR3nt: TGTGCCAGCAGCGTAGGCCCGGGGGGCGCGGCCACTGAAGCTTTCTTT
CDR3aa: CASSVGPGGAATEAFF

abundance: NA
j_gene: TRBJ1-6
d_gene: NA
v_gene: TRBV7-8
CDR3nt: TGTGCCAGCAGCTTAGAAGCCGCTTATAATTCACCCCTCCACTTT
CDR3aa: CASSLEAAYNSPLHF

abundance: few
j_gene: TRBJ2-1
d_gene: TRBD1
v_gene: TRBV19
CDR3nt: TGTGCCAGTAAGGACAGGGGAAGGACCTACAATGAGCAGTTCTTC
CDR3aa: CASKDRGRTYNEQFF

abundance: few
j_gene: TRBJ1-1
d_gene: NA
v_gene: TRBV6-1
CDR3nt: TGTGCCAGCAGAAAAACAGGGAGTACTGAAGCTTTCTTT
CDR3aa: CASRKTGSTEAFF

abundance: few
j_gene: TRBJ1-2
d_gene: NA
v_gene: TRBV5-5
CDR3nt: TGTGCCAGCAGCTCCGGGACGGCGGATAACTATGGCTACACCTTC
CDR3aa: CASSSGTADNYGYTF

abundance: NA
j_gene: TRBJ2-7
d_gene: NA
v_gene: TRBV12-5
CDR3nt: TGTGCTAGTGGTTTGGGGGATTTTGGCCGCTACGAGCAGTACTTC
CDR3aa: CASGLGDFGRYEQYF

abundance: many
j_gene: TRBJ1-5
d_gene: NA
v_gene: TRBV24-1
CDR3nt: TGTGCCACCAAAGGGGGTACTCAGCCCCAGCATTTT
CDR3aa: CATKGGTQPQHF

abundance: few
j_gene: TRBJ2-3
d_gene: TRBD1
v_gene: TRBV13
CDR3nt: TGTGCCAGCAGCCCCCGGGACAGGGGGACAGATACGCAGTATTTT
CDR3aa: CASSPRDRGTDTQYF

abundance: few
j_gene: TRBJ2-3
d_gene: NA
v_gene: TRBV18
CDR3nt: TGTGCCAGCTCACGAAGTGGGTTTAGCACAGATACGCAGTATTTT
CDR3aa: CASSRSGFSTDTQYF